This T cell receptor (beta chain) is drawn from a study of identical twins. MiXCR, run by TCRdb on the 5' RACE reads, gives a single entry per CDR3 protein. There are about 790,000 distinct CDR3 sequences in the sample; 15% to 20% occur only once, and 10% to 15% lies in the top ten. In this sample, this clonotype turned up a few times. The antigen remains undetermined. This CDR3 is 13 amino acids long. From germline, CDR1 is DFQATT and CDR2 SNEGSKA (reference sequence). The junction had 11 bases not matched to a gene; V was cut back by 6 bases and J by 9 bases. Notes on the study in general: For zero-insertion analyses, partial confounding could come from invariant MAIT and iNKT cells.

The same data also went into a second study, on T cells expressing NK-cell markers. As that study records: HCMV seropositivity characterized most of the eight sequenced donors, and seronegativity one. The CD3+CD56-NKG2C+ fraction of a few donors was likewise dominated by these clonotypes.

The origin of this receptor is a woman aged 18-29 years in good health. This chain connects TRBV20-1 to TRBJ2-4, with 7 bases that match TRBD2. The sequenced sample was PBMCs. In DNA form, the CDR3 reads TGCAGTGCCCTCCCGGGCCGACTAGCCATTCAGTACTTC. Translating gives CSALPGRLAIQYF.